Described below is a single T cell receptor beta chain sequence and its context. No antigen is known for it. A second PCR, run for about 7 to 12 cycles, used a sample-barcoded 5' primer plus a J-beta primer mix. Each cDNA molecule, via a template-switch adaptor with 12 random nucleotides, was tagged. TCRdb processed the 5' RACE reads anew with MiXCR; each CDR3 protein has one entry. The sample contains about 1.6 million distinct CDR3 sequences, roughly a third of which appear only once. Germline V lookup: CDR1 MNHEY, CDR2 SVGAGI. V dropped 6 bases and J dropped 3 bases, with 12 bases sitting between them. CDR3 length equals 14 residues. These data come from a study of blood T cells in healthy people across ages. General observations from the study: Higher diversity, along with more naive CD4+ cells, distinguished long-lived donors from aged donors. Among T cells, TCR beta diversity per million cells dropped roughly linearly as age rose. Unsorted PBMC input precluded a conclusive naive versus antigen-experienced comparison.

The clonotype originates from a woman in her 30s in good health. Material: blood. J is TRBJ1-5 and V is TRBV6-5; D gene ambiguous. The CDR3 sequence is CASSRAGPNQPQHF. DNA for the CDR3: TGTGCCAGCAGCCGGGCAGGTCCCAATCAGCCCCAGCATTTT.